Each of the 21 T cell receptor beta chains below was sequenced from the same sample in a study of blood T cell repertoires in COVID-19. Generated by immunoSEQ multiplex PCR, the TCRdb table keeps only in-frame clones and is missing some. The sample records some 200,000 clones, about 75% being singletons. Sample: peripheral blood. The receptors were sampled from a woman in her forties or fifties with active or convalescent COVID-19.

The J gene is TRBJ2-1, the V gene TRBV7-8; TRBD2 is a possible D gene (6 bases). Looked up from germline, CDR1 is SGHVS and CDR2 is FQNEAQ. The length of the CDR3 is 15 residues. Trimming cost V 1 base and J 10 bases, with 17 bases left between them. The CDR3 region is CASSLGLDLGREQFF. CDR3 sequence (DNA): TGTGCCAGCAGCTTAGGACTAGACCTTGGGCGGGAGCAGTTCTTC.

V usage is TRBV19 and J usage is TRBJ1-1; 8 bases fit TRBD1. The length of the CDR3 is 13 residues. The junction had 9 bases not matched to a gene; V was cut back by 4 bases and J by 11 bases. CDR1 is LNHDA and CDR2 is SQIVND in the germline V gene (reference sequence). CDR3 loop: CASSTGQGDGAFF. CDR3 bases: TGTGCCAGTAGTACCGGACAGGGCGACGGCGCTTTCTTT.

A few counts support this clone. The chain links TRBV6-2 or TRBV6-3 to TRBJ1-1; maybe TRBD1 (6 bases). CDR1 is MNHEY and CDR2 is SVGEGT in the germline V gene. This CDR3 contains 16 residues. Trimming removed 0 bases from V and 0 bases from J, with 11 bases in between. CDR3: CASSYSAGDVNTEAFF. CDR3 nucleotides: TGTGCCAGCAGTTACTCGGCAGGGGACGTGAACACTGAAGCTTTCTTT.

This clone was observed a few times. The chain has TRBV18 and TRBJ2-1; 11 bases map to TRBD2. The CDR3 is 15 residues long. V gave up 0 bases and J gave up 5 bases; unmatched junction bases: 0. Germline CDR1 and CDR2: KGHSH and LQKENI. CDR3 in DNA: TGTGCCAGCTCACCACCACTAGCGGGAGACAATGAGCAGTTCTTC. It yields the protein CASSPPLAGDNEQFF.

The chain is built from TRBV5-4 and TRBJ2-1; D gene uncertain. Looked up from germline, CDR1 is SGHNT and CDR2 is YYREEE (reference sequence). V dropped 0 bases and J dropped 7 bases, with 5 bases sitting between them. There are 12 residues in the CDR3. The CDR3 loop is CASSLDRNEQFF. The CDR3 region has the DNA TGTGCCAGCAGCTTGGACCGGAATGAGCAGTTCTTC.

This clone was counted once. This chain uses TRBV6-5 with TRBJ1-4; 7 bases fit TRBD1. Germline trimming cut 4 bases from V and 0 bases from J; bases unmatched to any gene: 5. The CDR3 consists of 16 residues. From germline, CDR1 is MNHEY and CDR2 SVGAGI. The CDR3: CASSSRQGATNEKLFF. The CDR3 region has the DNA TGTGCCAGCAGTTCTAGACAGGGCGCAACTAATGAAAAACTGTTTTTT.

This sequence joins TRBV4-3 and TRBJ1-4; tentative D call: TRBD1 (6 bases). The CDR3 is 16 residues long. Trimming left V 1 base short and J 4 bases short, with 13 bases between. In germline, CDR1 is LGHNA, CDR2 YSLEER. DNA of the CDR3: TGCGCCAGCAGCCAAGGACAGGCGGAGATTAATGAAAAACTGTTTTTT. Its protein is CASSQGQAEINEKLFF.

This sequence joins TRBV6-1 and TRBJ1-6; 7 nucleotides align to TRBD1. The germline V gene encodes CDR1 MNHNS and CDR2 SASEGT. The CDR3 loop spans 14 amino acids. V was pared by 3 bases and J by 7 bases, with 3 bases of the junction left unmatched. CDR3 coding DNA: TGTGCCAGCAGTGAGGGACAGAGGAATTCACCCCTCCACTTT. This codes for CASSEGQRNSPLHF.

V usage is TRBV27 and J usage is TRBJ1-5, with 8 bases lining up with TRBD1. The CDR3 length is 15 residues. J lost 6 bases, V lost 5 bases, and 9 bases had no gene match. Germline loops: CDR1 MNHEY, CDR2 SMNVEV (reference sequence). The CDR3 loop reads CASSRDRPMGQPQHF. In nucleotides, the CDR3 is TGTGCCAGCAGTCGGGACAGGCCGATGGGTCAGCCCCAGCATTTT.

This chain connects TRBV18 to TRBJ1-4, with 7 bases aligning to TRBD1. Germline assignment: CDR1 KGHSH and CDR2 LQKENI. V gave up 3 bases and J gave up 8 bases; unmatched junction bases: 6. The CDR3 spans 14 residues. The CDR3 bases are TGTGCCAGCTCACCGGACAGGCTTCAAGAAAAACTGTTTTTT. This codes for CASSPDRLQEKLFF.

There are a few counts of this clone. The chain uses TRBV28 and TRBJ1-5; TRBD1 might be the D (6 bases). V lost 7 bases and J 1 base, leaving 8 bases between the germline ends. Germline V gene lookup returns CDR1 MDHEN and CDR2 SYDVKM. This CDR3 has 13 amino acids. The CDR3 DNA reads as TGTGCCAGCACGGGGGGCAGCAATCAGCCCCAGCATTTT. Translated, it gives CASTGGSNQPQHF.

The V call is TRBV21-1, the J call TRBJ1-6. TRBV21-1 is marked as a pseudogene. This CDR3 region has 16 residues. CDR3: CASSRRGRAGSSPLHF. Here the CDR3 DNA reads TGTGCCAGCAGCAGAAGGGGGAGGGCAGGTAGTTCACCCCTCCACTTT.

The chain carries TRBV11-1 and TRBJ2-1, with 7 bases aligning to TRBD2. Germline CDR1 is SGHAT and CDR2 is FQDESV (reference sequence). This CDR3 has 15 residues. Germline trimming cut 5 bases from V and 2 bases from J; bases unmatched to any gene: 6. The CDR3 is CASSLGGETYNEQFF. CDR3 coding DNA: TGTGCCAGCAGCCTGGGGGGGGAAACCTACAATGAGCAGTTCTTC.

The genes are TRBV4-2 and TRBJ1-3; D is unclear. Per the germline V gene, CDR1 is LGHNA and CDR2 is YNFKEQ. V was shortened by 4 bases and J by 1 base, with 8 bases between the two germline ends. CDR3 length: 14 residues. The CDR3 nucleotides read TGTGCCAGCAGCCCTCAGATATCTGGAAACACCATATATTTT. Amino acids: CASSPQISGNTIYF.

The chain employs TRBV9 and TRBJ2-2; D is perhaps TRBD1 (5 bases). V was clipped by 2 bases and J by 11 bases, with 10 bases between them. CDR3 size: 12 residues. The germline V gene has CDR1 SGDLS and CDR2 YYNGEE. The chain's CDR3 is CASSVDRGELFF. In DNA, the CDR3 is TGTGCCAGCAGCGTCGACAGAGGAGAGCTGTTTTTT.

Ten or more counts support this clone. The chain is built from TRBV2 and TRBJ2-3; a possible D gene is TRBD1 (6 bases). The CDR3 extends over 14 amino acids. Trimming took 6 bases from V and 3 from J, leaving 13 bases between them. Germline V CDR1 and CDR2: SNHLY, FYNNEI. CDR3 region: CASSPRTVTDTQYF. The CDR3 region has the DNA TGTGCCAGCAGCCCCCGGACAGTGACAGATACGCAGTATTTT.

The chain combines TRBV5-4 with TRBJ2-3; no clear D. V dropped 2 bases and J dropped 0 bases, with 10 bases sitting between them. Germline CDR1 and CDR2: SGHNT and YYREEE (reference sequence). This CDR3 spans 15 amino acids. CDR3 sequence (DNA): TGTGCCAGCAGCTTACCCGGTGCCAGCACAGATACGCAGTATTTT. Translated, it gives CASSLPGASTDTQYF.

DNA of the CDR3: TGTGCCAGCAGCCGAACGTGGGGCGGAGACAATGAGCAGTTCTTC. This gives the protein CASSRTWGGDNEQFF. The V call is TRBV7-9, the J call TRBJ2-1; TRBD1 is a possible D gene (5 bases). The CDR3 length is 15 residues. The germline gives CDR1 SEHNR, CDR2 FQNEAQ (reference sequence). The V end lost 5 bases, the J end lost 5 bases, and 16 bases lay between the germline ends.

This rearrangement joins TRBV14 to TRBJ2-2; 8 bases are shared with TRBD1. With V trimmed by 0 bases and J by 5 bases, 5 bases remained unmatched. The CDR3 has 16 amino acids. In germline, CDR1 is SGHDN, CDR2 FVKESK. The CDR3 sequence: CASSQESDRGTGELFF. CDR3 coding DNA: TGTGCCAGCAGCCAAGAAAGCGACAGGGGTACCGGGGAGCTGTTTTTT.

The chain combines TRBV10-2 with TRBJ1-1; 11 bases align to TRBD1. This CDR3 has 16 residues. Looked up from germline, CDR1 is WSHSY and CDR2 is SAAADI. The trim removed 4 bases at V and 1 base at J, leaving 5 bases unmatched. In DNA, the CDR3 is TGCGCCAGCAGTGCCTCGGGACAGGGGGGGAACACTGAAGCTTTCTTT. As protein: CASSASGQGGNTEAFF.

The count of this clone is one. The chain couples TRBV19 to TRBJ1-1; 7 positions agree with TRBD1. Germline trimming cut 7 bases from V and 6 bases from J; bases unmatched to any gene: 8. This CDR3 comprises 13 residues. The germline V gene has CDR1 LNHDA and CDR2 SQIVND (reference sequence). As DNA, the CDR3 is TGTGCCAGTACCGGACAGGATCTAGCTGAAGCTTTCTTT. It specifies CASTGQDLAEAFF.